This TCR beta chain was recorded in a study of cytomegalovirus exposure and HLA in healthy donors. Overall study results and limits: Researchers reported in a later analysis that a missense DCLRE1C variant was tied to TCR beta V- and J-gene trimming. Researchers reported in a later analysis that common viral pathogens appeared linked to several top clusters. For cytomegalovirus status, the classifier reportedly gave diagnoses with high specificity and sensitivity.

Concerning this clone itself: Its antigen is unidentified.

A multiplex PCR was run with 60 Vbeta primers and 13 Jbeta primers. Original analysis: The count from a later analysis was 65 million to 90 million unique TCR beta chains, some 10 million of them shared. Produced via immunoSEQ multiplex PCR; TCRdb's table is partial and in-frame only. The DNA was the basis for D and trimming; V, J and clone size are from that table. There are under 150,000 clones in the sample; around 85% occur only once, and 4.1% lies in the top ten. There are 16 residues in the CDR3. Germline values: CDR1 SGHDT, CDR2 YYEEEE. V was clipped by 6 bases and J by 3 bases, with 18 bases between them.

The receptor was isolated from a man aged 35-49 years in good health and CMV-seropositive. The chain joins TRBV5-6 to TRBJ2-2; TRBD1 might be the D (6 bases). Sequencing input: PBMCs. The CDR3 DNA reads as TGTGCCAGCAACGGTGGGGCAGGGGTGGACACCGGGGAGCTGTTTTTT. This translates into CASNGGAGVDTGELFF.